This T cell receptor (beta chain) is drawn from a study of T-cell reconstitution after alpha-beta-depleted transplantation in children. The TCRbeta library was prepared with unique molecular identifiers. MiXCR, run by TCRdb on the PCR reads, gives a single entry per CDR3 protein. The sample has some 200,000 distinct CDR3 sequences, approximately 8.4% seen once; the top ten hold approximately 34%. Study-level results: Some patients' high day-60 TCRbeta diversity was attributed to recipient cells surviving conditioning. It was reported that alpha-beta T cells came from several hundred expanded graft clones (about two months after transplant). Newly made T cells mostly supplied T-cell counts and diversity one year after transplant.

Of note for this clonotype: Its antigen is undetermined.

The sample here was PBMCs, mostly from graft donor cells, taken 360 days after TCRalphabeta/CD19-depleted stem cell transplant. The sequence derives from a male patient between 2 and 10 years old who had a stem cell transplant for acute myeloid leukemia, so the T cells may come from the graft donor.

The CDR3 here is CASSQAGTLIAKNIQYF. The CDR3 coding sequence is TGCGCCAGCAGCCAAGCTGGGACACTGATAGCCAAAAACATTCAGTACTTC. The chain employs TRBV4-1 and TRBJ2-4, with a possible D match to TRBD1 (6 bases). Trimming stripped 1 base from V and 0 bases from J, with 13 bases between. This CDR3 region has 17 residues. Germline V gene data show CDR1 as MGHRA and CDR2 as YSYEKL.